Described below is a single T cell receptor beta chain sequence and its context. Its target is unknown. Trimming removed 8 bases from V and 2 bases from J; junction bases left unmatched: 17. CDR3 length: 18 residues. Germline assignment: CDR1 LGHNA and CDR2 YNFKEQ. This sample is drawn from a study of CD8 T cells in ankylosing spondylitis. Study-wide findings and caveats: Ankylosing spondylitis blood appeared to carry a characteristic TCR beta motif of roughly eight highly homologous variants. Some of the motif variants had earlier been found in reactive arthritis patients' fluid and blood. The authors found the disease-linked clones to be CD8+ and relatively rare in peripheral blood.

By quantitative 5'-RACE with molecular barcodes, the TCR beta libraries were made. TCRdb ran MiXCR on the 5' RACE reads and lists one entry per CDR3 protein. The data hold a few hundred thousand distinct CDR3 sequences, with approximately 7.4% observed a single time. Material for sequencing was blood, either unsorted or a sorted T cell fraction (not recorded which). This rearrangement joins TRBV4-2 to TRBJ2-3, with 9 bases aligning to TRBD2. The sequence was collected from a male donor with ankylosing spondylitis. CDR3 protein: CASGLGLAGLGSTDTQYF. CDR3 nucleotides: TGTGCCAGCGGCCTGGGGCTAGCGGGGCTGGGCTCCACAGATACGCAGTATTTT.